These 10 T cell receptor beta chains share one sample of origin, sequenced in a study of T-cell reconstitution after alpha-beta-depleted transplantation in children. Researchers prepared the TCRbeta library using unique molecular identifiers, the study reports. TCRdb recomputed calls from the PCR reads with MiXCR, one row per CDR3 protein. The repertoire holds fewer than 1 million distinct CDR3 sequences, with under 20% as singletons. Here the sequenced sample was PBMCs, mostly from graft donor cells, taken 360 days after TCRalphabeta/CD19-depleted stem cell transplant. These receptors were collected from a male patient aged 10-17 years who had a stem cell transplant for acute lymphoblastic leukemia, so the T cells may come from the graft donor.

The CDR3 nucleotides are TGTGCCAGCAGTTACATAGCATTGGACTCCTACGAGCAGTACTTC. Translation gives CASSYIALDSYEQYF. The chain employs TRBV6-2 or TRBV6-3 and TRBJ2-7; D not certain. Trimming removed 2 bases at V and 0 bases at J, with 11 bases between. This CDR3 spans 15 amino acids. The V gene's germline CDR1 is MNHEY and CDR2 SVGEGT.

This clonotype was seen only a few times. This chain connects TRBV9 to TRBJ2-2; tentatively, D is TRBD1 or TRBD2 (5 bases each). V was trimmed by 0 bases and J by 2 bases, leaving 11 bases between them. The length of the CDR3 is 16 residues. Per germline, CDR1 SGDLS and CDR2 YYNGEE. The CDR3 reads CASSVGGTLNTGELFF. CDR3 in DNA: TGTGCCAGCAGCGTAGGGGGGACCCTTAACACCGGGGAGCTGTTTTTT. Using reference TRBV9 and TRBJ2-2 for the parts outside the CDR3, the full variable domain is DSGVTQTPKHLITATGQRVTLRCSPRSGDLSVYWYQQSLDQGLQFLIQYYNGEERAKGNILERFSAQQFPDLHSELNLSSLELGDSALYFCASSVGGTLNTGELFFGEGSRLTVL.

This clonotype was counted between two and nine times. The CDR3 is CSARRGGSSNEQYF. The CDR3 DNA reads as TGCAGTGCCCGACGCGGGGGGAGTTCGAACGAGCAGTACTTC. The chain links TRBV20-1 to TRBJ2-7; 8 bases fit TRBD2. Germline V gene lookup returns CDR1 DFQATT and CDR2 SNEGSKA (reference sequence). The CDR3 spans 14 residues. V was clipped by 6 bases and J by 5 bases; unmatched bases: 12.

This chain links TRBV10-3 with TRBJ2-1; D uncertain. The CDR3 is 17 residues long. V gave up 4 bases and J gave up 0 bases, with 16 bases separating them. Germline V CDR1 and CDR2: ENHRY, SYGVKD. This CDR3 is CAISVPLTPSSYNEQFF. DNA for the CDR3: TGTGCCATCAGTGTTCCCTTGACCCCCAGCTCCTACAATGAGCAGTTCTTC.

V is TRBV7-8 and J is TRBJ2-1; 9 bases agree with TRBD2. Germline V gene data show CDR1 as SGHVS and CDR2 as FQNEAQ. The CDR3 loop spans 20 amino acids. The ends lost 3 bases at V and 6 bases at J; junction bases unmatched: 21. As DNA, the CDR3 is TGTGCCAGCAGCTTTTTGCACCCCATCGCGGGAGGGCCACTCACCAATGAGCAGTTCTTC. Translation gives CASSFLHPIAGGPLTNEQFF.

This clonotype came up a few times. The chain uses TRBV7-9 and TRBJ2-3; 8 bases agree with TRBD1. J lost 7 bases, V lost 1 base, and 7 bases had no gene match. The CDR3 extends over 15 amino acids. Per germline, CDR1 SEHNR and CDR2 FQNEAQ (reference sequence). The CDR3, as DNA: TGTGCCAGCAGCTTAGGGTCAGGGGGCATAAATACGCAGTATTTT. Protein product: CASSLGSGGINTQYF.

With respect to this clonotype: The junction and the germline gene differ at one end; a read error may be behind it. The chain links TRBV12-3 or TRBV12-4 to TRBJ2-3; 11 bases map to TRBD2. The CDR3 consists of 15 residues. In DNA form, the CDR3 reads TGTGTCAGCACTAAAACTAGCGGGAGAATTGATACGCAGTATTTT. Amino acids: CVSTKTSGRIDTQYF.

At least ten counts were recorded for this clonotype. The chain employs TRBV11-1 and TRBJ2-1; TRBD2 agrees at 8 bases. The V segment lost 2 bases and the J segment 9 bases; nucleotides outside the gene matches: 9. The length of the CDR3 is 15 residues. Germline V gene data show CDR1 as SGHAT and CDR2 as FQDESV (reference sequence). DNA of the CDR3: TGTGCCAGCAGCTTATTAAACGGGAGGGCGGGTGAGCAGTTCTTC. It codes for CASSLLNGRAGEQFF.

Concerning this clonotype: The junction does not match germline at one end; this may be a read error. This chain connects TRBV12-3 or TRBV12-4 to TRBJ2-6, with D perhaps TRBD1 (5 bases). The CDR3 is 19 amino acids. CDR3 nucleotides: TGTGCCTGCAGTTTTTCAATGGGGCTGTTGGGATCTGGGGCCAACGTCCTGACTTTC. This gives the protein CACSFSMGLLGSGANVLTF.

CDR3 region: CAISGVQAEDEQYF. The CDR3, as DNA: TGTGCCATCAGTGGGGTCCAGGCTGAGGACGAGCAGTACTTC. The V gene is TRBV10-3, the J gene TRBJ2-7; D gene unclear. CDR3 length: 14 residues. Trimming left V 4 bases short and J 5 bases short, with 15 bases between. Looked up from germline, CDR1 is ENHRY and CDR2 is SYGVKD.